This TCR beta chain was sequenced for a study of spatial heterogeneity in lung cancer. Background on the study: Donation came from about 72 patients with untreated early-stage non-small cell lung cancer. Raw sequencing reads included, on average, more than 9.5 appearances of each unique TCR and UMI combination. The authors sequenced available follow-up PBMC samples, taken a median of around two years after resection.

V gave up 8 bases and J gave up 4 bases, with 18 bases separating them. The CDR3 is 15 residues long. Looked up from germline, CDR1 is MDHEN and CDR2 is SYDVKM. This clonotype appeared many times. This sample's time point: blood at routine non-recurrence follow-up after resection. Without sorting, whole RNA was sequenced from tumor, nontumor lung or frozen PBMC. TCRdb processed the 5' RACE reads anew with MiXCR; each CDR3 protein has one entry. The repertoire holds tens of thousands of distinct CDR3 sequences, roughly 8.1% seen once, with 35% to 45% in the top ten. The rearrangement joins TRBV28 to TRBJ2-1; the D gene is possibly TRBD1 (6 bases). The receptor's source is a female donor with early-stage non-small cell lung cancer. The specimen was PBMCs, collected at follow-up. CDR3 region: CASLPPGQGYNEQFF. The CDR3 bases are TGTGCCAGCCTCCCCCCGGGGCAGGGGTACAATGAGCAGTTCTTC.